This T cell receptor (beta chain) stems from a study of T cells in Graves' hyperthyroidism and ophthalmopathy. This clonotype was seen a handful of times. Its antigen is unidentified. The CDR3 does not end in the conserved phenylalanine or tryptophan, so this is likely a read error. It is unclear where the CDR3 begins or ends on the DNA, so no DNA is shown, and the CDR3 is as TCRdb lists it. Findings of the study overall: A median roughly 6.6 months before onset, the model predicted ophthalmopathy.

Researchers amplified the TCR beta CDR3 regions from RNA transcripts. HTBI primers were used for first-round RT-PCR of the TCR CDR3. MiXCR, applied by TCRdb to the multiplex PCR reads, yields one record per CDR3 protein. The repertoire has roughly 380,000 distinct CDR3 sequences, approximately 19% of them found once; the top ten carry 3.5% to 4%. The germline gives CDR1 MNHNS, CDR2 SASEGT. The CDR3 region is 10 residues in length, termini included. This TCR was sampled from a woman between 18 and 30 years old with Graves' hyperthyroidism. The sample was blood. V is TRBV6-1 and J is TRBJ1-3; the table's D call TRBD1 went unverified against the DNA. The CDR3 sequence: CASSPRTGVV.